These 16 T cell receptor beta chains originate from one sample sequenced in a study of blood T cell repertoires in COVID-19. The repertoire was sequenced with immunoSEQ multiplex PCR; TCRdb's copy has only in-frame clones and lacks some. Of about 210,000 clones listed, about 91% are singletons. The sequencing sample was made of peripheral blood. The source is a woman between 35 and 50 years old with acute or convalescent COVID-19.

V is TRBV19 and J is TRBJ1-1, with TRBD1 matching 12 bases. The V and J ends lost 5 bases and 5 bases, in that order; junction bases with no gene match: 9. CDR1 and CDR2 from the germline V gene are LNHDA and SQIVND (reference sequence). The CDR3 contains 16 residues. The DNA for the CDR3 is TGTGCCAGTAGTCACCGGGACAGGGGGCTGGGAACTGAAGCTTTCTTT. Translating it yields CASSHRDRGLGTEAFF.

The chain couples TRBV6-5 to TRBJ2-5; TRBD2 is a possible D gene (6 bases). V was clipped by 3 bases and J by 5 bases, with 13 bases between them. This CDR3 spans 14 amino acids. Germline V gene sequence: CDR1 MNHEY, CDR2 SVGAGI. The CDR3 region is CASSYAGPYETQYF. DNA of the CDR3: TGTGCCAGCAGTTATGCGGGGCCGTATGAGACCCAGTACTTC.

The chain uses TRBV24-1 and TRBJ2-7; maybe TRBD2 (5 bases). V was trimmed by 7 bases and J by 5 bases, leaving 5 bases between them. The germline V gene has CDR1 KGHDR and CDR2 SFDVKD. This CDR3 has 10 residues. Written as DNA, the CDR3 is TGTGCCACCAGGCGGGACGAGCAGTACGTC. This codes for CATRRDEQYV.

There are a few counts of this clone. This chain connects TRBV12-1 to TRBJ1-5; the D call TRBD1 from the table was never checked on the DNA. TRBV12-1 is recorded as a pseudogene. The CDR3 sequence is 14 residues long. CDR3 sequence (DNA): TGTGCCAGCAGCTTTGACAAGAGCAATCAGCCCCAGCATTTT. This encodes CASSFDKSNQPQHF.

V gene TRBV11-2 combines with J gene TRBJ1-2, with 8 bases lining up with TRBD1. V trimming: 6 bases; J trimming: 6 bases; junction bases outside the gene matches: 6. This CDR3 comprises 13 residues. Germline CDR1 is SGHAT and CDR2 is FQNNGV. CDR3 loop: CASRGRGRHGYTF. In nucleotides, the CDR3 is TGTGCCAGCAGGGGCAGGGGGCGCCATGGCTACACCTTC.

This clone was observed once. The CDR3 spells CASSFEGGVTGELFF. The CDR3 DNA sequence: TGTGCCAGCAGCTTCGAAGGAGGAGTCACCGGGGAGCTGTTTTTT. The chain joins TRBV11-2 to TRBJ2-2; possible D gene TRBD2, 5 bases. The CDR3 covers 15 residues. Deletions cut 3 bases from V and 4 bases from J, with 12 bases between. Germline assignment: CDR1 SGHAT and CDR2 FQNNGV.

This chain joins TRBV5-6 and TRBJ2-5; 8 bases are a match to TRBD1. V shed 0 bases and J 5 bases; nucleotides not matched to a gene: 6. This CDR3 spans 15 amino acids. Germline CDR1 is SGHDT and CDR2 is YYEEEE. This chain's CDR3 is CASSLARQGKETQYF. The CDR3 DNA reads TGTGCCAGCAGCTTGGCCCGACAGGGGAAGGAGACCCAGTACTTC. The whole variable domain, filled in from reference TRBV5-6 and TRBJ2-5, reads DAGVTQSPTHLIKTRGQQVTLRCSPKSGHDTVSWYQQALGQGPQFIFQYYEEEERQRGNFPDRFSGHQFPNYSSELNVNALLLGDSALYLCASSLARQGKETQYFGPGTRLLVL.

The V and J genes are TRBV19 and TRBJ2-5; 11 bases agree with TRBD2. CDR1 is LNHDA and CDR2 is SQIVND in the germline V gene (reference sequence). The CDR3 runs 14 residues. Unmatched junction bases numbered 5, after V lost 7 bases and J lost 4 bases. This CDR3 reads CASTLAGAGETQYF. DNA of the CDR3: TGTGCCAGTACACTAGCGGGGGCCGGAGAGACCCAGTACTTC. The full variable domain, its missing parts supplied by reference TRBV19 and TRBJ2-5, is DGGITQSPKYLFRKEGQNVTLSCEQNLNHDAMYWYRQDPGQGLRLIYYSQIVNDFQKGDIAEGYSVSREKKESFPLTVTSAQKNPTAFYLCASTLAGAGETQYFGPGTRLLVL.

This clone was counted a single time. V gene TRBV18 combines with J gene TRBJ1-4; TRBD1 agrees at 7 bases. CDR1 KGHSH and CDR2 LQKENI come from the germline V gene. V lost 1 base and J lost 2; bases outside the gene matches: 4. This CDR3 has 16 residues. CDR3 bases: TGTGCCAGCTCACCACGTCCACAGGGGACTAATGAAAAACTGTTTTTT. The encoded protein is CASSPRPQGTNEKLFF.

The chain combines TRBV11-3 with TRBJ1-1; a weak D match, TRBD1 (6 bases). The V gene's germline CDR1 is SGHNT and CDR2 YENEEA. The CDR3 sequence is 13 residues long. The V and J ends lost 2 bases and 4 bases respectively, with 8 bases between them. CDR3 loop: CASSLIGGTEAFF. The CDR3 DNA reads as TGTGCCAGCAGCTTAATAGGGGGCACTGAAGCTTTCTTT.

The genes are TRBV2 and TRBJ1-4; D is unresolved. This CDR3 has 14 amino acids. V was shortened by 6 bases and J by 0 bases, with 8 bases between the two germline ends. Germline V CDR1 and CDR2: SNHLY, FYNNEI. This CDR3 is CASSRPTTNEKLFF. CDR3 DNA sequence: TGTGCCAGCAGCAGGCCTACAACTAATGAAAAACTGTTTTTT. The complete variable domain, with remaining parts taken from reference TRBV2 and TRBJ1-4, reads EPEVTQTPSHQVTQMGQEVILRCVPISNHLYFYWYRQILGQKVEFLVSFYNNEISEKSEIFDDQFSVERPDGSNFTLKIRSTKLEDSAMYFCASSRPTTNEKLFFGSGTQLSVL.

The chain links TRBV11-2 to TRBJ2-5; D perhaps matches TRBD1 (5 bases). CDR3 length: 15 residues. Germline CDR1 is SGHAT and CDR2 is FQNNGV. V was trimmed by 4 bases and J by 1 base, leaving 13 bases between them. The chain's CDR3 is CASSSGWQVQETQYF. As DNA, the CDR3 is TGTGCCAGCAGCTCAGGGTGGCAGGTCCAAGAGACCCAGTACTTC.

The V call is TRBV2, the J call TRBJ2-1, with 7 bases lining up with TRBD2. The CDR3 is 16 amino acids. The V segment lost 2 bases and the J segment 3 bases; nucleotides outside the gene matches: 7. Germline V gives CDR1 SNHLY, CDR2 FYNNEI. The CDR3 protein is CASSEPREGIYNEQFF. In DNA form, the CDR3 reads TGTGCCAGCAGTGAACCCAGGGAGGGGATCTACAATGAGCAGTTCTTC.

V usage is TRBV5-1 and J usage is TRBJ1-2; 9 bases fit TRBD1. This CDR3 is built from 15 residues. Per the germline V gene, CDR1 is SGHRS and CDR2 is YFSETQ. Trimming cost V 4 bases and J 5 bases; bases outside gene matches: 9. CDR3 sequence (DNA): TGCGCCAGCAGCGCCGACAGGGGGGAACTATATGGCTACACCTTC. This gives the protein CASSADRGELYGYTF.

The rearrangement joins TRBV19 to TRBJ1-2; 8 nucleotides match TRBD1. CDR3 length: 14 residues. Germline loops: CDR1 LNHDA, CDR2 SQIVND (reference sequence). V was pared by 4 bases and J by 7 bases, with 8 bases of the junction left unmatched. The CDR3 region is CASSKEGQDGGYTF. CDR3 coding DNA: TGTGCCAGTAGTAAAGAGGGACAGGATGGTGGCTACACCTTC. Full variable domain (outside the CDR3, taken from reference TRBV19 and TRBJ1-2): DGGITQSPKYLFRKEGQNVTLSCEQNLNHDAMYWYRQDPGQGLRLIYYSQIVNDFQKGDIAEGYSVSREKKESFPLTVTSAQKNPTAFYLCASSKEGQDGGYTFGSGTRLTVV.

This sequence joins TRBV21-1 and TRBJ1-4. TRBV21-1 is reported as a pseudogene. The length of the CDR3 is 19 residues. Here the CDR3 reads CASSVYYTHPHTTNEKLFF. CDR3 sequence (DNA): TGTGCCAGCAGCGTGTACTACACCCACCCCCACACAACTAATGAAAAACTGTTTTTT.